Described below is a single T cell receptor beta chain sequence and its context. The data were obtained in a study of blood T cell repertoires in COVID-19. Whole-study context: Specimens from acute and convalescent COVID-19 originated in the United States, Italy and Spain. Sources were T cells, B-cell-depleted T cells, or PBMCs; the material itself was cDNA or gDNA.

Study processing details: Estimation of nucleated cell counts relied on the amplification of reference gene primers. Assay: immunoSEQ multiplex PCR; the TCRdb copy retains only in-frame clones and omits some. V, J and clone size reflect that table, while D and trimming were determined from the DNA. The table includes 150,000 or so clones, 85% to 90% detected once. This CDR3 is built from 14 residues. Germline CDR1 is MNHEY and CDR2 is SMNVEV (reference sequence). The germline V and J ends were trimmed by 6 bases and 0 bases, with 12 bases remaining between them. The source material was peripheral blood. The origin of this receptor is a man aged 18 to 29 with COVID-19, enrolled during active disease. V usage is TRBV27 and J usage is TRBJ2-7, with D hard to call. This chain's CDR3 is CASRPSEVSYEQYF. The CDR3 nucleotides read TGTGCCAGCAGACCCTCAGAAGTCTCCTACGAGCAGTACTTC.